The entry below gives a single T cell receptor beta chain sequence along with its context. This clonotype was found many times. Its cognate antigen has yet to be identified. Nothing much larger sits one base from this clone, and base qualities are not available. This sample was included in a study of CXCR3 chemokines and chemotherapy response in bladder cancer (dated by TCRdb to between 2021 and 2024). With regard to the full study: The study set out to examine whether the activity of the CXCR3 chemokine system within tumors predicted response to chemotherapy in human bladder cancer.

Including the terminal cysteine and phenylalanine, the CDR3 comprises 14 residues. Left in the record is the CDR3 DNA by itself, 42 bases read in frame from the first base. The junction shows trimming of 0 bases on V and 2 bases on J, plus 8 bases between the germline ends. The germline V gene (reference sequence) sets CDR1 to LNHNV and CDR2 to YYDKDF. The library was obtained by PCR. The sequencing machine was an Illumina HiSeq 2500. Using fastp trimming at Q25 and MiXCR clonotype assembly, TCRdb reanalyzed the public sequencing data and kept in-frame beta chains. Rows are combined by CDR3 protein, so each entry shows the most common genes and DNA. In all, the sample holds about 5,000 distinct CDR3 sequences, and approximately 14% of those were seen once. The ten largest make up around a tenth of the sample.

This sample was obtained from a patient whose treatment included neoadjuvant chemotherapy. The source is a human donor with bladder cancer that responded to neoadjuvant chemotherapy. Recombination linked TRBV15 to TRBJ2-7, with an unclear D gene assignment. The DNA sequence reads TGTGCCACCAGCAGAGAGCAGGTCACCTACGAGCAGTACTTC. The encoded protein is CATSREQVTYEQYF.